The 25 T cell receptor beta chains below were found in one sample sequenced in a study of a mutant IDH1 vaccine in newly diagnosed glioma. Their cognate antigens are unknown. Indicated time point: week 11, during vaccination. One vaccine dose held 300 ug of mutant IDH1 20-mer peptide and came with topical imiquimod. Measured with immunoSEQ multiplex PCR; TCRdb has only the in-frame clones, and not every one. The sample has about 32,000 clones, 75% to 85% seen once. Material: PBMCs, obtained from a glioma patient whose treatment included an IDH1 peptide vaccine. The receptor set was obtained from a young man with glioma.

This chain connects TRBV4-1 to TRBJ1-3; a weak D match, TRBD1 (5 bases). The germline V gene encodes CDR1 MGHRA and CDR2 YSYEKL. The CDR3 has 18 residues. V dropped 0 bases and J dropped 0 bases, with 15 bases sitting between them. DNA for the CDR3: TGCGCCAGCAGCCAAGATCTGGGCAGGGCATACTCTGGAAACACCATATATTTT. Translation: CASSQDLGRAYSGNTIYF.

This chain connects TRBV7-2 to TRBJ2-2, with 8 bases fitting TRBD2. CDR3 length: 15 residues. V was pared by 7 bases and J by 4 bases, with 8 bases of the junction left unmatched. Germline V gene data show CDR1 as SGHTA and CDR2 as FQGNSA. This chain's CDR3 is CASTRAGAFTGELFF. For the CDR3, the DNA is TGTGCCAGCACCCGAGCGGGGGCCTTCACCGGGGAGCTGTTTTTT.

CDR3 bases: TGTGCCAGCAGTGACTCGCCGTCCACTGAAGCTTTCTTT. It is translated as CASSDSPSTEAFF. V and J are TRBV6-4 and TRBJ1-1; D remains ambiguous. CDR3 length: 13 residues. Germline V gives CDR1 MRHNA, CDR2 SNTAGT. V shed 0 bases and J shed 4 bases, with 6 bases lying between them.

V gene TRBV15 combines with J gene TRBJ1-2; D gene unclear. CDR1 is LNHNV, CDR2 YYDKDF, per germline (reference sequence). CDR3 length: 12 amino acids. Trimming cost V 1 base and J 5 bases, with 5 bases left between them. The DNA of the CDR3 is TGTGCCACCAGCAGAGTTAATTATGGCTACACCTTC. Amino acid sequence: CATSRVNYGYTF.

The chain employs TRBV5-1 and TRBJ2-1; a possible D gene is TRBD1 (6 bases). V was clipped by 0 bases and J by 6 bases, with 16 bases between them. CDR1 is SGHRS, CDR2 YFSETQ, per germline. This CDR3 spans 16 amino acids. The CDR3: CASSLAAAGDGNEQFF. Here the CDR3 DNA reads TGCGCCAGCAGCTTGGCCGCGGCAGGGGACGGCAATGAGCAGTTCTTC.

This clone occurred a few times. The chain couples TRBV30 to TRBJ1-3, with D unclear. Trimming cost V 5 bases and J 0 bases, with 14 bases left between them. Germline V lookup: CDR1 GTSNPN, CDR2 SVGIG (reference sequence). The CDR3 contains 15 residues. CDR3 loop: CAWARLGSSGNTIYF. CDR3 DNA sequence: TGTGCCTGGGCAAGATTGGGGAGCTCTGGAAACACCATATATTTT.

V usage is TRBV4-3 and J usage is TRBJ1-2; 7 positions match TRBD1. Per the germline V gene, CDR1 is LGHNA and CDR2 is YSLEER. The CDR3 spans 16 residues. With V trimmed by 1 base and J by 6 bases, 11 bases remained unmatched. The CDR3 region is CASSQGNAGGTHGYTF. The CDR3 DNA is TGCGCCAGCAGCCAAGGAAATGCAGGGGGTACTCATGGCTACACCTTC.

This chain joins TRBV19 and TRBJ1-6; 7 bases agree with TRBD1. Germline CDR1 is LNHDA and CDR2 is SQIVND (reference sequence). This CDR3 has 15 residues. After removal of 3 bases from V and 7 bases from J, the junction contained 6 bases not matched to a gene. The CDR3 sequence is CASSMPTGRNSPLHF. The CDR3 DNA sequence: TGTGCCAGTAGTATGCCGACAGGGAGGAATTCACCCCTCCACTTT. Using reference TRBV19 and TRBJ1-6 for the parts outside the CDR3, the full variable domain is DGGITQSPKYLFRKEGQNVTLSCEQNLNHDAMYWYRQDPGQGLRLIYYSQIVNDFQKGDIAEGYSVSREKKESFPLTVTSAQKNPTAFYLCASSMPTGRNSPLHFGNGTRLTVT.

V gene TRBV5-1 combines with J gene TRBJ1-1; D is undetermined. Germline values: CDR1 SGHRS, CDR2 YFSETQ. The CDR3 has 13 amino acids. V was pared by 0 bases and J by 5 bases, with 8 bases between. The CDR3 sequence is CASSLVSWTEAFF. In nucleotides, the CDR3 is TGCGCCAGCAGCTTGGTCAGCTGGACTGAAGCTTTCTTT.

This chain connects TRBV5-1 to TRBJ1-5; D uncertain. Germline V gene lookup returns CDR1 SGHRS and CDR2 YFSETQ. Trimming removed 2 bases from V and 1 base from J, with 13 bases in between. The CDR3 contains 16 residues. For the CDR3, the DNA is TGCGCCAGCAGCTTTGAAGATTTCAGGAGCAATCAGCCCCAGCATTTT. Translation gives CASSFEDFRSNQPQHF.

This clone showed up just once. CDR3 sequence reads: CASSPRPLGGYTF. CDR3 coding DNA: TGTGCCAGCAGCCCGCGTCCTTTAGGTGGCTACACCTTC. The genes are TRBV28 and TRBJ1-2; D unclear. Germline lookup yields CDR1 MDHEN and CDR2 SYDVKM. Trimming took 6 bases from V and 7 from J, leaving 15 bases between them. The CDR3 is 13 amino acids.

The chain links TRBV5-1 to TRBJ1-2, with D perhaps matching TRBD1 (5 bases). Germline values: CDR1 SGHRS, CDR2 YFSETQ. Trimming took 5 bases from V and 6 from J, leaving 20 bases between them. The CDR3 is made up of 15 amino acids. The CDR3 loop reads CASSFSPSREDGYTF. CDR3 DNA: TGCGCCAGCAGTTTTTCCCCGTCCAGGGAGGATGGCTACACCTTC. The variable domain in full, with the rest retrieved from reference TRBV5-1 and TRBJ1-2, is KAGVTQTPRYLIKTRGQQVTLSCSPISGHRSVSWYQQTPGQGLQFLFEYFSETQRNKGNFPGRFSGRQFSNSRSEMNVSTLELGDSALYLCASSFSPSREDGYTFGSGTRLTVV.

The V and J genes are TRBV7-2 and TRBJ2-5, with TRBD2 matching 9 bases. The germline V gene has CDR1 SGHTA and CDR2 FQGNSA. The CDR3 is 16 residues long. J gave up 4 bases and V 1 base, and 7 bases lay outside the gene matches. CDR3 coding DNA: TGTGCCAGCAGCTTAGACCCTAGCGGGGAACGAGAGACCCAGTACTTC. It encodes CASSLDPSGERETQYF.

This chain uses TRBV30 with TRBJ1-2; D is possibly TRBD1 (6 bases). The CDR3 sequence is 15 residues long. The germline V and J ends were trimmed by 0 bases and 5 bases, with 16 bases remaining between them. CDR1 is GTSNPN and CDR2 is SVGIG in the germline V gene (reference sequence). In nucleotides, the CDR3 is TGTGCCTGGAGTGTACTTGGGGGCGCGGGGTATGGCTACACCTTC. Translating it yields CAWSVLGGAGYGYTF.

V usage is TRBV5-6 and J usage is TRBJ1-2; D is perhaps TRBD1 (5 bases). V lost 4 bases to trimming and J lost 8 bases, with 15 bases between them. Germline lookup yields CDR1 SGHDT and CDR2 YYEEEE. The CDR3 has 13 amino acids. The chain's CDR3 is CASSGKGLRGYTF. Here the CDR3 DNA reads TGTGCCAGCAGCGGGAAGGGGCTCCGGGGCTACACCTTC. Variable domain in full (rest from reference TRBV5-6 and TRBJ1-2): DAGVTQSPTHLIKTRGQQVTLRCSPKSGHDTVSWYQQALGQGPQFIFQYYEEEERQRGNFPDRFSGHQFPNYSSELNVNALLLGDSALYLCASSGKGLRGYTFGSGTRLTVV.

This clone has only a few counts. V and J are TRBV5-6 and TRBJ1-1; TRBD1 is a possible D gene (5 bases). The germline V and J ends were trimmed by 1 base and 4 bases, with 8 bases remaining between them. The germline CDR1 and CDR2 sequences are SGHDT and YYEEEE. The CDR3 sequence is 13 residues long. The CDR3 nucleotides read TGTGCCAGCAGCTTGCAGGGCGGCACTGAAGCTTTCTTT. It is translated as CASSLQGGTEAFF.

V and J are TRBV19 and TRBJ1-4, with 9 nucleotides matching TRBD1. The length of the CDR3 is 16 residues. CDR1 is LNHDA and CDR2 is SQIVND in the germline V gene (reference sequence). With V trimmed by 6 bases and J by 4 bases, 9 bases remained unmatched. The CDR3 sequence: CASSRTTGGGNEKLFF. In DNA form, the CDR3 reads TGTGCCAGTAGCCGAACGACAGGGGGAGGTAATGAAAAACTGTTTTTT.

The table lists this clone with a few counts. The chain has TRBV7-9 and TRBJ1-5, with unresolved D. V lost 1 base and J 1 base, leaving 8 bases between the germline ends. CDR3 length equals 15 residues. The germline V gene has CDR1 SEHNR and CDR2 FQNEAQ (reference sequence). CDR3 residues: CASSLEGRSNQPQHF. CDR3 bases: TGTGCCAGCAGCTTAGAGGGCAGGAGCAATCAGCCCCAGCATTTT.

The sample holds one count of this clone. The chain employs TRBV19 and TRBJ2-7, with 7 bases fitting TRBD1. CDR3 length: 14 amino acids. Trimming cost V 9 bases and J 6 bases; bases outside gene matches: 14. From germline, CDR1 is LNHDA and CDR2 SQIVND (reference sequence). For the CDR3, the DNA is TGTGCCAGAACCGTTGCAGGACAGGTTGGCGAGCAGTACTTC. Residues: CARTVAGQVGEQYF.

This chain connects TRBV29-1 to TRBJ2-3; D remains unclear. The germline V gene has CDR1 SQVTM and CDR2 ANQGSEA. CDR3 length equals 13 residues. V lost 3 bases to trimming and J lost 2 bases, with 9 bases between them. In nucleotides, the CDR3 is TGCAGCGTTGATATAGCCCCCACAGATACGCAGTATTTT. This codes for CSVDIAPTDTQYF.

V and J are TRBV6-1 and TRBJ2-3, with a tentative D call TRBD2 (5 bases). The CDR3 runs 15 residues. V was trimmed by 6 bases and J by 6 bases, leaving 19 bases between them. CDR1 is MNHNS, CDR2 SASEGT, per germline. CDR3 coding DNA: TGTGCCAGCAGCCTTATGAGGGTAAATGAGGATACGCAGTATTTT. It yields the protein CASSLMRVNEDTQYF.

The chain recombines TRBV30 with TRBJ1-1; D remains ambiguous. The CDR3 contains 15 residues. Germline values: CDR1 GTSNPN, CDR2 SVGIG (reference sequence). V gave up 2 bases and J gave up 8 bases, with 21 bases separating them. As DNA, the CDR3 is TGTGCCTGGAGTTCCGCAGCAGGATTCTCCTCCGAAGCTTTCTTT. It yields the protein CAWSSAAGFSSEAFF.

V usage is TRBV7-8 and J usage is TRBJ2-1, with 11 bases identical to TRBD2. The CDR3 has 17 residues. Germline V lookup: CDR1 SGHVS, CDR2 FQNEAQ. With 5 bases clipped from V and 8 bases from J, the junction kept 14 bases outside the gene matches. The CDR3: CASSPTDGTSGYHEQFF. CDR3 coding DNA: TGTGCCAGCAGCCCCACCGACGGGACTAGCGGTTACCATGAGCAGTTCTTC.

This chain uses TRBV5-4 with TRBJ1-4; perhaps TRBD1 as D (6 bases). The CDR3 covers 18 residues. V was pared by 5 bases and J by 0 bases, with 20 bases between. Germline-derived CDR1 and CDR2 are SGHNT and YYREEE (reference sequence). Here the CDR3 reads CASSEKLKTGTTNEKLFF. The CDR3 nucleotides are TGTGCCAGCAGTGAAAAACTAAAGACAGGAACAACTAATGAAAAACTGTTTTTT.

The CDR3 coding sequence is TGTGCCAGCAGTACCGATCTGGGTGGGTACACTGAAGCTTTCTTT. Its translation is CASSTDLGGYTEAFF. The chain couples TRBV28 to TRBJ1-1; D gene uncertain. V was clipped by 5 bases and J by 3 bases, with 16 bases between them. The CDR3 extends over 15 amino acids. Germline-derived CDR1 and CDR2 are MDHEN and SYDVKM.